This TCR beta chain originates from a study of tumor-infiltrating lymphocytes in glioblastoma multiforme. TCRB libraries came from RNA via three nested multiplex PCR rounds. Via MiXCR, TCRdb re-called the multiplex PCR reads, giving one row per CDR3 protein. The sample lists 8,000 or so distinct CDR3 sequences; about 76% were seen once. In regard to this clonotype: One end of the junction is discordant with germline, which a read error may explain.

This receptor was identified in a male donor with glioblastoma. Sequenced: brain tumor tissue.

The chain's CDR3 is CASSFGDHQGTQYF. In DNA form, the CDR3 reads TGTGCCAGCAGCTTTGGGGACCACCAAGGGACCCAGTACTTC. The rearrangement links TRBV11-2 to TRBJ2-5; D is perhaps TRBD1 or TRBD2 (5 bases each). The CDR3 is made up of 14 amino acids. Germline V gene data show CDR1 as SGHAT and CDR2 as FQNNGV.